This TCR beta chain was captured by sequencing in a study of response to subunit inactivated influenza vaccine. Study outcomes and limitations: Seasonal influenza vaccination, on each occasion, was suggested by the authors to recruit few new T cells.

One entry per CDR3 protein results from TCRdb running MiXCR on the RT-PCR reads. The sample holds more than 450,000 distinct CDR3 sequences, approximately 12% seen once. CDR1 SGHTA and CDR2 FQGNSA come from the germline V gene. The CDR3 spans 17 residues. After removal of 2 bases from V and 5 bases from J, the junction contained 4 bases not matched to a gene. Comment on this clonotype: Antigen unknown.

Source: PBMCs from blood, taken on the day of vaccination. This receptor was identified in a man aged 50 or older who received an inactivated influenza vaccine. The chain joins TRBV7-2 to TRBJ1-6; TRBD1 aligns across 12 bases. The CDR3: CASSLWGQGANNSPLHF. The CDR3 bases are TGTGCCAGCAGCTTATGGGGACAGGGGGCGAATAATTCACCCCTCCACTTT.